Sequencing of this T cell receptor beta chain was carried out in a study of blood T cell repertoires in COVID-19. Study-level information: Italy, Spain and the United States were the sources of the convalescent and acute COVID-19 samples. Nucleic acid was either cDNA or gDNA, and it came from T cells, B-cell-depleted T cells, or PBMCs.

Per the study methods: Estimated nucleated cell counts came from reference gene primer amplification. Generated by immunoSEQ multiplex PCR, the TCRdb table keeps only in-frame clones and is missing some. V and J calls and clone size are copied from that table; D and trimming were computed from the DNA. The repertoire holds about 140,000 clones, with more than 80% as singletons. This CDR3 is 13 amino acids long. V dropped 3 bases and J dropped 8 bases, with 10 bases sitting between them. The chain joins TRBV12-3 or TRBV12-4 to TRBJ1-4, with a weak D call TRBD1 (5 bases). The sequence was collected from a woman aged 80 or over with acute or convalescent COVID-19. The sequencing sample was made of peripheral blood. The CDR3 reads CASSFSGGEKLFF. CDR3 bases: TGTGCCAGCAGTTTTTCGGGGGGAGAAAAACTGTTTTTT.